A single sample is the source of the 27 T cell receptor beta chains below, sequenced in a study of T cell responses to AZD1222 COVID-19 vaccine. Using immunoSEQ multiplex PCR, the repertoire was profiled, and TCRdb retains in-frame clones only, with some absent. Here the sample spans about 99,000 clones, roughly 90% being singletons. Sequencing used peripheral blood, obtained on day 0 of AZD1222 vaccination. Receptors originate from an adult in good health.

This chain links TRBV27 with TRBJ1-1; D call uncertain. V dropped 6 bases and J dropped 1 base, with 9 bases sitting between them. CDR3 length equals 13 residues. The germline V gene has CDR1 MNHEY and CDR2 SMNVEV (reference sequence). DNA of the CDR3: TGTGCCAGCAGAAAATCGGGGAACACTGAAGCTTTCTTT. This gives the protein CASRKSGNTEAFF.

The CDR3: CATQLGQGTTEAFF. The CDR3 DNA sequence: TGTGCCACCCAATTGGGACAGGGGACCACTGAAGCTTTCTTT. The chain employs TRBV19 and TRBJ1-1, with 10 bases fitting TRBD1. Germline V lookup: CDR1 LNHDA, CDR2 SQIVND (reference sequence). The CDR3 spans 14 residues. The V segment lost 10 bases and the J segment 4 bases; nucleotides outside the gene matches: 9.

V gene TRBV18 combines with J gene TRBJ2-7, with 7 bases matching TRBD2. Germline loops: CDR1 KGHSH, CDR2 LQKENI. The CDR3 extends over 15 amino acids. The junction had 8 bases not matched to a gene; V was cut back by 0 bases and J by 6 bases. The CDR3 DNA follows: TGTGCCAGCTCACCACCAACTAGCGCGGCATTCGAGCAGTACTTC. It is translated as CASSPPTSAAFEQYF.

The chain uses TRBV5-4 and TRBJ2-2; 9 bases match TRBD2. The germline V gene has CDR1 SGHNT and CDR2 YYREEE (reference sequence). V lost 4 bases to trimming and J lost 5 bases; unmatched junction nucleotides: 9. The CDR3 covers 16 residues. The CDR3 loop reads CASSPVGLAGTGELFF. In nucleotides, the CDR3 is TGTGCCAGCAGCCCCGTGGGTCTAGCGGGAACCGGGGAGCTGTTTTTT.

The chain links TRBV3-1 (or the pseudogene TRBV3-2) to TRBJ1-2; 7 nucleotides match TRBD1. V dropped 4 bases and J dropped 4; count of bases not matched to a gene: 12. The CDR3 length is 16 residues. CDR1 is LGHDT and CDR2 is YNNKEL in the germline V gene (reference sequence). CDR3 sequence (DNA): TGTGCCAGCAGCCCGAATGCAGGGGGGCGAGGCTATGGCTACACCTTC. Translation gives CASSPNAGGRGYGYTF.

This chain uses TRBV10-3 with TRBJ2-2; 12 nucleotides align to TRBD2. Unmatched junction bases numbered 8, after V lost 6 bases and J lost 6 bases. The CDR3 contains 16 residues. The germline CDR1 and CDR2 sequences are ENHRY and SYGVKD. CDR3 in amino acids: CAIRDGLAGPAGELFF. The CDR3 bases are TGTGCCATCAGGGATGGACTAGCGGGACCAGCCGGGGAGCTGTTTTTT.

The rearrangement uses TRBV20-1 and TRBJ1-6; the D is unclear. This CDR3 contains 16 residues. Per the germline V gene, CDR1 is DFQATT and CDR2 is SNEGSKA (reference sequence). Deletions cut 3 bases from V and 0 bases from J, with 12 bases between. This CDR3 reads CSASYGRSSYNSPLHF. The DNA of the CDR3 is TGCAGTGCTAGTTACGGTAGAAGCTCCTATAATTCACCCCTCCACTTT.

This clone appeared many times. This rearrangement joins TRBV19 to TRBJ2-7; 8 bases align to TRBD2. The germline gives CDR1 LNHDA, CDR2 SQIVND (reference sequence). V lost 5 bases to trimming and J lost 2 bases; unmatched junction nucleotides: 5. This CDR3 is 14 amino acids long. CDR3 sequence: CASSEREFPYEQYF. CDR3 in DNA: TGTGCCAGTAGTGAGCGGGAGTTCCCCTACGAGCAGTACTTC.

CDR3 in DNA: TGTGCCAGCAGCCAAGATTTCAGCGGGAGTAACACCGGGGAGCTGTTTTTT. Translating gives CASSQDFSGSNTGELFF. The V and J genes are TRBV4-2 and TRBJ2-2; 8 positions match TRBD2. The CDR3 covers 17 residues. Trimming cost V 0 bases and J 2 bases; bases outside gene matches: 5. From germline, CDR1 is LGHNA and CDR2 YNFKEQ.

The chain couples TRBV28 to TRBJ2-7, with no clear D. The germline V gene encodes CDR1 MDHEN and CDR2 SYDVKM. The germline V and J ends were trimmed by 3 bases and 3 bases, with 6 bases remaining between them. This CDR3 is built from 12 residues. This CDR3 reads CASSFNSYEQYF. The CDR3 nucleotides are TGTGCCAGCAGTTTTAACAGCTACGAGCAGTACTTC. Full variable domain (rest looked up from reference TRBV28 and TRBJ2-7): DVKVTQSSRYLVKRTGEKVFLECVQDMDHENMFWYRQDPGLGLRLIYFSYDVKMKEKGDIPEGYSVSREKKERFSLILESASTNQTSMYLCASSFNSYEQYFGPGTRLTVT.

This clone has a single count. The chain combines TRBV3-1 (or the pseudogene TRBV3-2) with TRBJ2-7; 8 bases agree with TRBD1. J was trimmed by 2 bases and V by 5 bases; bases with no gene match: 5. This CDR3 comprises 14 residues. Germline CDR1 LGHDT, CDR2 YNNKEL (reference sequence). This chain's CDR3 is CASSYQGAAYEQYF. The CDR3, as DNA: TGTGCCAGCAGCTATCAGGGGGCAGCCTACGAGCAGTACTTC.

The genes are TRBV27 and TRBJ1-1, with D possibly being TRBD1 (5 bases). In germline, CDR1 is MNHEY, CDR2 SMNVEV (reference sequence). The CDR3 loop spans 14 amino acids. Trimming cost V 7 bases and J 4 bases, with 16 bases left between them. The CDR3 region is CASKGTDRGTEAFF. CDR3 sequence (DNA): TGTGCCAGCAAGGGGACGGATCGGGGCACTGAAGCTTTCTTT.

Notes on this clone: The junction departs from the called germline gene at one end, perhaps through a read error. The rearrangement joins TRBV6-1 to TRBJ1-4; D unresolved. The CDR3 length is 15 residues. The germline CDR1 and CDR2 sequences are MNHNS and SASEGT. The CDR3 loop reads CASREVAGTNEKLFF. CDR3 nucleotides: TGTGCCAGCAGAGAAGTGGCGGGAACTAATGAAAAACTGTTTTTT.

The chain employs TRBV5-1 and TRBJ1-5; D not certain. The ends were cut back, 0 bases at V and 2 bases at J, with 6 bases in the middle. CDR3 length: 14 residues. Per the germline V gene, CDR1 is SGHRS and CDR2 is YFSETQ. The CDR3 DNA reads TGCGCCAGCAGCTTGGCCTCGGGCAATCAGCCCCAGCATTTT. It specifies CASSLASGNQPQHF. The whole variable domain, filled in from reference TRBV5-1 and TRBJ1-5, reads KAGVTQTPRYLIKTRGQQVTLSCSPISGHRSVSWYQQTPGQGLQFLFEYFSETQRNKGNFPGRFSGRQFSNSRSEMNVSTLELGDSALYLCASSLASGNQPQHFGDGTRLSIL.

The chain employs TRBV27 and TRBJ1-2; no firm D call. This CDR3 spans 16 amino acids. Trimming stripped 3 bases from V and 0 bases from J, with 14 bases between. The germline CDR1 and CDR2 sequences are MNHEY and SMNVEV (reference sequence). The CDR3 nucleotides read TGTGCCAGCAGTTTGGGTGATGGTTCGGCTAACTATGGCTACACCTTC. Its translation is CASSLGDGSANYGYTF.

This chain uses TRBV27 with TRBJ2-7; 9 bases line up with TRBD1. With 3 bases clipped from V and 5 bases from J, the junction kept 5 bases outside the gene matches. From germline, CDR1 is MNHEY and CDR2 SMNVEV (reference sequence). The CDR3 is made up of 14 amino acids. For the CDR3, the DNA is TGTGCCAGCAGTTTGGGGACAGGGTTACACGAGCAGTACTTC. Translated, it gives CASSLGTGLHEQYF.

The rearrangement uses TRBV3-1 (or the pseudogene TRBV3-2) and TRBJ2-2; 10 nucleotides match TRBD2. Germline V gene lookup returns CDR1 LGHDT and CDR2 YNNKEL (reference sequence). The CDR3 runs 18 residues. V gave up 1 base and J gave up 4 bases; unmatched junction bases: 9. The CDR3 DNA reads as TGTGCCAGCAGCCAAGGAGCTAGCGGGAGCGTATCCACCGGGGAGCTGTTTTTT. Translated, it gives CASSQGASGSVSTGELFF.

The chain uses TRBV23-1 and TRBJ2-1; D ambiguous. TRBV23-1 is sorted into the ORF group, with uncertain function. The CDR3 is 16 residues long. V was trimmed by 0 bases and J by 0 bases, leaving 9 bases between them. The CDR3 nucleotides read TGCGCCAGCAGTCAATCGGCTCCTTGCTCCTACAATGAGCAGTTCTTC. Encoded protein: CASSQSAPCSYNEQFF.

The rearrangement uses TRBV30 and TRBJ1-5; D is unresolved. V lost 2 bases, J lost 6 bases, and 14 bases lay in between. The CDR3 is 14 amino acids. Per the germline V gene, CDR1 is GTSNPN and CDR2 is SVGIG (reference sequence). The CDR3 sequence is CAWSLGEASQPQHF. CDR3 nucleotides: TGTGCCTGGAGTCTCGGGGAAGCAAGTCAGCCCCAGCATTTT.

The chain employs TRBV28 and TRBJ2-7; weak D call: TRBD1 (6 bases). Per the germline V gene, CDR1 is MDHEN and CDR2 is SYDVKM. CDR3 size: 16 residues. Between the trimmed V and J ends, which lost 6 bases and 0 bases, there was a span of 18 bases. The CDR3 sequence is CASSPQGTTYSYEQYF. DNA for the CDR3: TGTGCCAGCAGCCCGCAGGGGACCACCTACTCCTACGAGCAGTACTTC.

The chain combines TRBV5-4 with TRBJ1-2; D may be TRBD1 (6 bases). CDR3 length: 16 residues. Germline CDR1 is SGHNT and CDR2 is YYREEE (reference sequence). Trimming stripped 3 bases from V and 3 bases from J, with 18 bases between. CDR3 region: CASSSGQNLPYYGYTF. The DNA for the CDR3 is TGTGCCAGCAGCTCAGGACAGAACTTACCCTACTATGGCTACACCTTC.

The gene calls are TRBV28 and TRBJ2-1, with TRBD2 matching over 8 bases. The CDR3 covers 15 residues. Germline V gene lookup returns CDR1 MDHEN and CDR2 SYDVKM. The V and J ends lost 4 bases and 4 bases, in that order; junction bases with no gene match: 6. The CDR3 region is CASSSLAGPYNEQFF. CDR3 DNA sequence: TGTGCCAGCAGTTCCCTAGCGGGCCCTTACAATGAGCAGTTCTTC.

The rearrangement uses TRBV15 and TRBJ1-6, with TRBD1 matching 12 bases. The J segment lost 7 bases and the V segment lost 0 bases, leaving 4 bases of the junction unmatched. The CDR3 sequence is 17 residues long. Germline CDR1 and CDR2: LNHNV and YYDKDF (reference sequence). CDR3 sequence (DNA): TGTGCCACCAGCAGAGATCCGGGACAGGGGGCAAATTCACCCCTCCACTTT. It specifies CATSRDPGQGANSPLHF.

Only a few counts were recorded for this clone. The chain links TRBV7-2 to TRBJ2-7; D perhaps matches TRBD2 (6 bases). The CDR3 spans 14 residues. Germline loops: CDR1 SGHTA, CDR2 FQGNSA. V lost 1 base and J lost 6, with 13 bases in between. CDR3 DNA sequence: TGTGCCAGCAGCTTAGGACGGAGGGGTCTCGAGCAGTACTTC. This translates into CASSLGRRGLEQYF.

This chain joins TRBV5-1 and TRBJ2-3; 9 bases align to TRBD2. Germline V gene data show CDR1 as SGHRS and CDR2 as YFSETQ. The CDR3 extends over 16 amino acids. V trimming: 0 bases; J trimming: 3 bases; junction bases outside the gene matches: 5. CDR3 amino acids: CASSLDRAGGTDTQYF. CDR3 sequence (DNA): TGCGCCAGCAGCTTGGACCGAGCGGGAGGAACAGATACGCAGTATTTT.

The genes are TRBV19 and TRBJ2-1, with TRBD2 matching 7 bases. The CDR3 length is 18 residues. The V gene's germline CDR1 is LNHDA and CDR2 SQIVND (reference sequence). V dropped 3 bases and J dropped 1; count of bases not matched to a gene: 12. CDR3 bases: TGTGCCAGTAGTATGAGTAGGGGCAGAGCGGGATCCTACAATGAGCAGTTCTTC. Its protein product is CASSMSRGRAGSYNEQFF.

V and J are TRBV6-4 and TRBJ2-1; TRBD1 or TRBD2 may be the D gene (5 bases each). The V end was cut by 2 bases, the J end by 5 bases, with 13 bases between. Germline V gene lookup returns CDR1 MRHNA and CDR2 SNTAGT. The CDR3 runs to 15 residues. As DNA, the CDR3 is TGTGCCAGCAGTGACAACCGCAGGGACCACAATGAGCAGTTCTTC. Translation gives CASSDNRRDHNEQFF.